This TCR beta chain was captured by sequencing in a study of metastatic and nonmetastatic thyroid tumors. This clone was recorded a few times. No treatment of any kind had been given to any patient before thyroid surgery. MiXCR re-clonotyped the PCR reads for TCRdb. The sample contains around 26,000 clones, roughly 3.7% of which appear only once. Trimming removed 7 bases from V and 10 bases from J; junction bases left unmatched: 11. The CDR3 sequence is 15 residues long. This clonotype was sampled from a male donor with papillary thyroid cancer or a benign thyroid nodule (not recorded which). Some clones in this sample may be carry-over from other donors' samples. Sequences were obtained from blood. The chain has TRBV12-3 or TRBV12-4 and TRBJ2-1; 12 bases align to TRBD2. In DNA form, the CDR3 reads TGTGCCAGCAATACCCTAGCGGGAGGGACCGGAGAGCAGTTCTTC. Residues: CASNTLAGGTGEQFF.